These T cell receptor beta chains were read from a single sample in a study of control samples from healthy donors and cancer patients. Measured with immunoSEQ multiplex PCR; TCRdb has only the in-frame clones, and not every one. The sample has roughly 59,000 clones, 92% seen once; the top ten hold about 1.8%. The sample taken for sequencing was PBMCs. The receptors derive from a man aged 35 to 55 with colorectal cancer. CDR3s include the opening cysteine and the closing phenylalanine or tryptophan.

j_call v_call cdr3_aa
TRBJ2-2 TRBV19 CASSIWVAGELFF
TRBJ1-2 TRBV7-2 CASSLYRYYGYTF
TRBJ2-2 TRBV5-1 CASSLEGRTNTGELFF
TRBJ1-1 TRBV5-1 CASSPGQMNTEAFF
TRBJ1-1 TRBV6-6 CASSQRDQGANTEAFF
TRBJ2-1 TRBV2 CATVGDSSYNEQFF
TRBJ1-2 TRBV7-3 CASSEQGGYGYTF
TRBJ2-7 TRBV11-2 CASSLGAGEQYF
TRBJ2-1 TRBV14 CASSPGLAGGIYNEQFF
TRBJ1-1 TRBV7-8 CASSLERAKGAEAFF
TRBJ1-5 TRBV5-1 CASSYGTGFNQPQHF
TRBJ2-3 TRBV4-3 CASSQGLPDTQYF
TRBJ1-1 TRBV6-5 CASSPQATMATEAFF
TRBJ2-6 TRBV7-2 CASRSRGSGANVLTF
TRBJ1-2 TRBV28 CASRLGQGTGYTF
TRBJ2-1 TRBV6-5 CASSYTRIQRNEQFF
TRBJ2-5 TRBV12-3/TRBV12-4 CASSLGETQYF
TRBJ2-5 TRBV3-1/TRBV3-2 CASSPGSGLVETQYF
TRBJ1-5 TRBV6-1 CASSEALTGNQPQHF
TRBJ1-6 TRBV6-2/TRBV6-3 CASSYSGRKTSPLHF
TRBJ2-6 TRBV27 CASTRAGANVLTF
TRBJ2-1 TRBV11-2 CASSLESSSYNEQFF
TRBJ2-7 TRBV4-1 CASSQLSRPGTGSYEQYF
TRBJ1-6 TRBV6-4 CASSDSRGPGAPLHF
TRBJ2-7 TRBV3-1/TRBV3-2 CASSQQGQGREYF
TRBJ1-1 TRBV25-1 CASSGTDARRLMNTEAFF
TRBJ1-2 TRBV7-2 CASSLSRDRGPNYGYTF
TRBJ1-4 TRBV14 CASSQSYVATNEKLFF
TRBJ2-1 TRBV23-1 CASSPGLAGTSSYNEQFF
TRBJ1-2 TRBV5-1 CASRPRWQAPSGYTF
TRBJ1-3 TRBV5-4 CASSLEATRGNTIYF
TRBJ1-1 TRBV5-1 CASSMRTGQTEAFF
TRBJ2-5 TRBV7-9 CASSPPPDGQETQYF
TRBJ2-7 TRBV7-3 CASSLRASGGIVSYEQYF
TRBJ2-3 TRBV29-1 CSVSPGLADTQYF
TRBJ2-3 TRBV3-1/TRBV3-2 CASSQDGTKTDTQYF
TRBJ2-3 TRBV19 CASSIGLGTGDTDTQYF
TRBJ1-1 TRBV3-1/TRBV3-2 CASSQRGYEAFF
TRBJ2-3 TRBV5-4 CASSLGQRGGHTDTQYF